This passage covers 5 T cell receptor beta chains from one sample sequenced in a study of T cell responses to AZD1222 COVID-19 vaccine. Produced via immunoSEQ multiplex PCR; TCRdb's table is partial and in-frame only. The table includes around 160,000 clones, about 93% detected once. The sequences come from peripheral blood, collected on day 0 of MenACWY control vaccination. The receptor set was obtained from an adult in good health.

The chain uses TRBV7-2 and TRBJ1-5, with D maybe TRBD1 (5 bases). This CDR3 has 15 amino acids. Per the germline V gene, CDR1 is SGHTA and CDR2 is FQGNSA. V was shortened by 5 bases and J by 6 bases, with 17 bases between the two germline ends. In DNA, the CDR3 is TGTGCCAGCAGCGAGGGGAGAAGGATCCTTCAGCCCCAGCATTTT. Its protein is CASSEGRRILQPQHF.

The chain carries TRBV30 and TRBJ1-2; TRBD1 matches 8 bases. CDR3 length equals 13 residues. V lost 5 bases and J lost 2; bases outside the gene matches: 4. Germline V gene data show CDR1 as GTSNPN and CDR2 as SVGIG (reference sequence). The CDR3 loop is CAWLNRGNYGYTF. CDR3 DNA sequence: TGTGCCTGGCTGAACAGGGGGAACTATGGCTACACCTTC.

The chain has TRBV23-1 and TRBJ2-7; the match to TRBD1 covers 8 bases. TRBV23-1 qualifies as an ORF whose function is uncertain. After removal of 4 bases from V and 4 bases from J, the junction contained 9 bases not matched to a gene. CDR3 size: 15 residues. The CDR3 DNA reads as TGCGCCAGCAGTCCCCCCCAGGGGGCGGTATACGAGCAGTACTTC. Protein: CASSPPQGAVYEQYF.

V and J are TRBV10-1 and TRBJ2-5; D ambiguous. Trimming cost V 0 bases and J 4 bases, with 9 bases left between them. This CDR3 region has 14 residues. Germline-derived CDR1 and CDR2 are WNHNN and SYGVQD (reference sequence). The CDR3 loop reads CASSESIRAETQYF. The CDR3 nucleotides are TGCGCCAGCAGTGAGTCTATCAGAGCAGAGACCCAGTACTTC.

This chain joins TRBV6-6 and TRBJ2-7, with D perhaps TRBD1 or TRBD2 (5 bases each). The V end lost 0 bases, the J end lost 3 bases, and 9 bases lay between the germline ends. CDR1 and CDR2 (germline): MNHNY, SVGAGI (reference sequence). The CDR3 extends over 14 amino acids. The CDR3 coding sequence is TGTGCCAGCAGTTACTCCCAGGGAGACTACGAGCAGTACTTC. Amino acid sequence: CASSYSQGDYEQYF.